The 21 T cell receptor beta chains in this list originate from one sample, sequenced in a study of beta chain features in type 1 diabetes. Study-wide points: Moderate but significant shortening of TCRB CDR3s was recorded in all four CD4+ subsets from Type 1 diabetes patients.

Every isolated RNA sample was fully reverse transcribed, so sequencing captured expressed TCRB transcripts. Clones were sequenced by immunoSEQ multiplex PCR, and TCRdb holds only the in-frame ones, with some missing. The data contain about 270,000 clones, 14% of them singletons. No cognate antigen is known for these TCRs. The sample consisted of naive CD4+ T cells from blood. The receptors shown here come from a man aged 25-40 years with type 1 diabetes.

This clone was picked up a small number of times. The rearrangement uses TRBV30 and TRBJ2-1; D is perhaps TRBD2 (5 bases). Per the germline V gene, CDR1 is GTSNPN and CDR2 is SVGIG (reference sequence). V lost 2 bases to trimming and J lost 10 bases, with 18 bases between them. The CDR3 spans 14 residues. CDR3 nucleotides: TGTGCCTGGAGTATAGGACTTCGTTTCGGGGAGCAGTTCTTC. This encodes CAWSIGLRFGEQFF.

This clone was counted a few times. The V and J genes are TRBV5-1 and TRBJ2-3; weak D call: TRBD1 (5 bases). Trimming left V 0 bases short and J 3 bases short, with 11 bases between. CDR3 size: 15 residues. In germline, CDR1 is SGHRS, CDR2 YFSETQ. The chain's CDR3 is CASSLAAGFTDTQYF. The CDR3 DNA reads as TGCGCCAGCAGCTTGGCGGCAGGGTTTACAGATACGCAGTATTTT. Drawing the rest from reference TRBV5-1 and TRBJ2-3, the complete variable domain is KAGVTQTPRYLIKTRGQQVTLSCSPISGHRSVSWYQQTPGQGLQFLFEYFSETQRNKGNFPGRFSGRQFSNSRSEMNVSTLELGDSALYLCASSLAAGFTDTQYFGPGTRLTVL.

This clone has a handful of counts. The CDR3 is CASSIRTSLAEQFF. The CDR3 DNA reads as TGTGCCAGTAGTATCAGGACTTCCCTAGCTGAGCAGTTCTTC. The chain employs TRBV19 and TRBJ2-1, with D perhaps TRBD2 (5 bases). CDR1 is LNHDA, CDR2 SQIVND, per germline (reference sequence). This CDR3 comprises 14 residues. Trimming cost V 3 bases and J 9 bases, with 15 bases left between them.

This clone was seen a handful of times. The chain uses TRBV30 and TRBJ2-5, with 7 bases aligning to TRBD2. Trimming took 5 bases from V and 5 from J; bases not matched to a gene: 8. The CDR3 has 13 amino acids. Germline V lookup: CDR1 GTSNPN, CDR2 SVGIG (reference sequence). In DNA form, the CDR3 reads TGTGCCTGGGCTCGACTAGCCGCCGAGACCCAGTACTTC. This translates into CAWARLAAETQYF.

This clone was seen a handful of times. The V gene is TRBV29-1, the J gene TRBJ2-1, with TRBD2 identical over 7 bases. This CDR3 is built from 15 residues. V lost 6 bases to trimming and J lost 0 bases; unmatched junction nucleotides: 8. The germline V gene encodes CDR1 SQVTM and CDR2 ANQGSEA. The CDR3, as DNA: TGCAGCGTCCCAAAAGCGGGGAGCTCCTACAATGAGCAGTTCTTC. Its protein is CSVPKAGSSYNEQFF.

The chain is built from TRBV28 and TRBJ1-5; possibly TRBD1 for D (5 bases). The CDR3 is 12 residues long. Trimming took 4 bases from V and 6 from J, leaving 7 bases between them. The germline gives CDR1 MDHEN, CDR2 SYDVKM. In DNA, the CDR3 is TGTGCCAGCAGTTGGAGGGGTCAGCCCCAGCATTTT. This codes for CASSWRGQPQHF.

The chain has TRBV19 and TRBJ2-1; D might be TRBD2 (5 bases). The germline V gene has CDR1 LNHDA and CDR2 SQIVND (reference sequence). V was shortened by 6 bases and J by 2 bases, with 14 bases between the two germline ends. The CDR3 spans 15 residues. CDR3: CASSLGRGTYNEQFF. The CDR3 nucleotides read TGTGCCAGTAGCCTAGGGAGAGGGACCTACAATGAGCAGTTCTTC.

In its sample, this clone was seen a few times. This chain links TRBV15 with TRBJ1-5, with no clear D. This CDR3 has 15 residues. Trimming removed 1 base from V and 0 bases from J, with 7 bases in between. CDR1 is LNHNV and CDR2 is YYDKDF in the germline V gene (reference sequence). CDR3 in DNA: TGTGCCACCAGCAGAGTTGGCCATAGCAATCAGCCCCAGCATTTT. Translating it yields CATSRVGHSNQPQHF.

This chain connects TRBV6-5 to TRBJ2-1, with D perhaps matching TRBD1 (5 bases). This CDR3 is 14 amino acids long. The V gene lost 5 bases and the J gene lost 7 bases, with 15 bases spanning the gap. CDR1 MNHEY and CDR2 SVGAGI come from the germline V gene. The chain's CDR3 is CASSATIRENEQFF. Here the CDR3 DNA reads TGTGCCAGCAGTGCAACTATCAGGGAAAATGAGCAGTTCTTC.

In this sample, this clone turned up a few times. J is TRBJ2-1 and V is TRBV5-1; 8 bases are a match to TRBD2. Germline CDR1 reads SGHRS; CDR2 reads YFSETQ. The CDR3 consists of 15 residues. V was pared by 0 bases and J by 7 bases, with 6 bases of the junction left unmatched. CDR3 in DNA: TGCGCCAGCAGCTTGGCACTCACGGGGGGGAATGAGCAGTTCTTC. Its protein is CASSLALTGGNEQFF.

The chain links TRBV15 to TRBJ2-2; D may be TRBD2 (5 bases). Germline CDR1 reads LNHNV; CDR2 reads YYDKDF (reference sequence). This CDR3 region has 14 residues. The V gene lost 0 bases and the J gene lost 7 bases, with 9 bases spanning the gap. CDR3 residues: CATSRDRGGGELFF. In DNA form, the CDR3 reads TGTGCCACCAGCAGAGATCGGGGTGGCGGGGAGCTGTTTTTT.

This chain links TRBV19 with TRBJ1-1, with D perhaps matching TRBD1 (5 bases). The CDR3 covers 14 residues. V gave up 6 bases and J gave up 0 bases, with 11 bases separating them. Germline V gives CDR1 LNHDA, CDR2 SQIVND (reference sequence). CDR3 coding DNA: TGTGCCAGTAGGCCGACAGCCATGAACACTGAAGCTTTCTTT. Translating gives CASRPTAMNTEAFF.

V usage is TRBV6-1 and J usage is TRBJ2-3; no clear D. The CDR3 runs 14 residues. Per the germline V gene, CDR1 is MNHNS and CDR2 is SASEGT. Trimming removed 3 bases from V and 2 bases from J, with 9 bases in between. CDR3 in amino acids: CASSEGRTTDTQYF. DNA of the CDR3: TGTGCCAGCAGTGAGGGCAGAACCACAGATACGCAGTATTTT.

This clone was counted only a few times. The chain uses TRBV6-6 and TRBJ2-1, with a tentative D call TRBD2 (5 bases). V was clipped by 0 bases and J by 3 bases, with 12 bases between them. Germline CDR1 MNHNY, CDR2 SVGAGI (reference sequence). The CDR3 spans 16 residues. The CDR3 coding sequence is TGTGCCAGCAGTTACTCATCTCTAGCAAGCTACAATGAGCAGTTCTTC. Residues: CASSYSSLASYNEQFF.

This clone occurred a few times. CDR3: CSVFGTPSSYEQYF. The CDR3 bases are TGCAGCGTGTTCGGGACACCGAGCTCCTACGAGCAGTACTTC. This chain links TRBV29-1 with TRBJ2-7; D may be TRBD1 (6 bases). The CDR3 is 14 residues long. From germline, CDR1 is SQVTM and CDR2 ANQGSEA. Trimming shortened V by 6 bases and J by 0 bases, and 15 bases separated the two germline ends.

J is TRBJ2-7 and V is TRBV6-5, with D tentatively TRBD2 (5 bases). Trimming pared 6 bases from V and 3 bases from J, leaving 12 bases between. This CDR3 has 13 amino acids. The germline V gene has CDR1 MNHEY and CDR2 SVGAGI. The CDR3 here is CASRDSRRYEQYF. CDR3 coding DNA: TGTGCCAGCAGGGACTCCCGCCGCTACGAGCAGTACTTC.

This clone was recorded a few times. V gene TRBV28 combines with J gene TRBJ1-4, with 8 bases matching TRBD1. Germline CDR1 MDHEN, CDR2 SYDVKM. CDR3 size: 13 residues. Trimming removed 5 bases from V and 7 bases from J; junction bases left unmatched: 3. CDR3 sequence: CASSGQGAEKLFF. For the CDR3, the DNA is TGTGCCAGCAGTGGACAGGGCGCTGAAAAACTGTTTTTT.

This clone was recorded a few times. In DNA, the CDR3 is TGTGCCAGCTCCCCTAGCGGGAGGAGGGCCACCGAGCAGTACTTC. Amino acids: CASSPSGRRATEQYF. The chain joins TRBV27 to TRBJ2-7; 11 bases map to TRBD2. The CDR3 length is 15 residues. Germline V gives CDR1 MNHEY, CDR2 SMNVEV (reference sequence). V lost 8 bases and J lost 6; bases outside the gene matches: 12.

The chain uses TRBV9 and TRBJ2-1, with D perhaps TRBD2 (5 bases). V was cut by 0 bases and J by 10 bases, with 17 bases left in between. Germline V gene lookup returns CDR1 SGDLS and CDR2 YYNGEE. CDR3 length equals 15 residues. The chain's CDR3 is CASSVAPGMGDEQFF. CDR3 DNA: TGTGCCAGCAGCGTAGCTCCCGGGATGGGCGACGAGCAGTTCTTC.

A word on this clone: Other DNA sequences in this sample translate to the same CDR3. CDR3 in DNA: TGCGCCAGCAGCCTCGGACAGGGGAACACCGGGGAGCTGTTTTTT. Translation: CASSLGQGNTGELFF. This chain joins TRBV5-1 and TRBJ2-2; TRBD1 matches 8 bases. The CDR3 loop spans 15 amino acids. Germline V lookup: CDR1 SGHRS, CDR2 YFSETQ. V gave up 4 bases and J gave up 1 base; unmatched junction bases: 3.

This clone was observed a handful of times. The J gene is TRBJ2-7, the V gene TRBV27; 8 nucleotides line up with TRBD1. The germline gives CDR1 MNHEY, CDR2 SMNVEV (reference sequence). Unmatched junction bases numbered 5, after V lost 6 bases and J lost 1 base. CDR3 length: 14 amino acids. The CDR3 loop is CASRGGQGSYEQYF. DNA for the CDR3: TGTGCCAGCAGGGGCGGACAGGGATCCTACGAGCAGTACTTC.